This T cell receptor beta chain is drawn from a study of cytomegalovirus exposure and HLA in healthy donors (dated by TCRdb to about 2017). Regarding the complete study: An earlier analysis of roughly 500 of the donors reported roughly 300 Gb of sequence data and roughly 120 million unique TCR beta sequences obtained from 180 million or so T cells. Of the roughly 400 genotyped donors, approximately 80% fell in the genetic ancestry cluster associated with self-reported Caucasian donors. About 300 gigabases of sequencing data and roughly 90 million unique TCR sequences were included in an early release covering several hundred HLA-typed donors. Besides the first cohort of roughly 700 subjects, a separate validation cohort made up of 95 to 150 different subjects was used. Using immunosequencing, the study profiled T cell repertoires from approximately 700 subjects and related those repertoires to cytomegalovirus serostatus. Genome-wide SNP genotypes for about 65% of the roughly 670 donors were used in a later genetic analysis, which treated that subset as a discovery cohort. The study was designed to test whether signatures of past pathogen exposure could be identified by cataloging public T cell receptors. Typing coverage differed by locus: A, B, C, DRB1 and DQB1 were typed in about 629-630 donors, DQA1 in roughly 510, DPA1 in 600 to 610, and DPB1 in just under 490. A later analysis re-analyzed previously published TCR beta repertoires from 650 to 800 donors and added high-resolution HLA genotyping to study TCR occurrence patterns. The study combined high-throughput TCR immunosequencing, statistical association of individual TCRs with disease status, and machine learning to predict cytomegalovirus infection status. Both class I and class II loci were covered by HLA typing, at four-digit resolution. Among roughly 400 genotyped donors of the cohort, an average of approximately 200,000 unique TCR beta nucleotide sequences was sequenced per donor, of which about 19% were non-productive. All discovery cohort repertoires had been generated using a single sequencing platform. Donor age, sex, ethnicity and CMV serostatus were compiled alongside the repertoire data. To decide whether each TCR beta V gene segment behaved as functional or pseudogenic, an earlier analysis of 587 of the donors relied on high-throughput TCR beta sequencing. In the later analysis, no new phenotypic data were used to find candidate immune exposures; instead, reliance was placed on TCR beta sequences and their occurrence across donors. Several DR-DQ haplotypes were treated as single units for association and clustering because of strong linkage in the cohort.

The cohort comprised 670 or so healthy bone marrow donors. Cohort members were all nominally healthy when sampled, although unrecorded immune exposures were likely present. The donor was CMV seropositive and belonged to the group of more than 250 seropositive cohort members. Every donor gave a peripheral blood sample, and the peripheral blood mononuclear cells from that sample were used for TCR beta sequencing. Genomic DNA extraction from the blood cell samples was performed with the Qiagen DNeasy Blood Extraction Kit. Regarding this clone: The clone's antigen remains unknown. Base qualities are missing; no much larger clone stands one base away.

The library was obtained by the immunoSEQ multiplex PCR assay. For the multiplex PCR, a mixture combining 60 forward primers for TCR Vbeta segments and 13 reverse primers for TCR Jbeta segments was used. The CDR3 region of rearranged TCR beta genes was amplified from genomic DNA with a multiplex PCR assay. The amplified TCR beta libraries were sequenced on the Illumina HiSeq System as 87-base-pair reads. The study's own analysis went as follows. A later analysis counted tens of millions of unique TCR beta chains across the 640 or so repertoires, and around 9.9 million of these chains were shared by at least two donors. To remove PCR and sequencing errors, raw reads were error-corrected and collapsed into unique sequences using a nearest-neighbor algorithm that merged closely related sequences. V, D and J gene segments were assigned by aligning CDR3 sequences to IMGT reference sequences. For a sequence to be retained, a match of at least six nucleotides to both a V gene segment and a J gene segment was required. Rearrangements were classified as productive when the CDR3 lacked stop codons and remained in frame with V and J, and all other rearrangements were classified as non-productive. Following IMGT convention, CDR3 was defined as the stretch from the second conserved V-encoded cysteine up to the conserved J-encoded phenylalanine. The earlier analysis of about 560 of the donors excluded any sequence lacking an unambiguous match to a single V gene segment. In an earlier analysis of approximately 610 of the donors, V segments were called functional above 56.7% productive rearrangements and were called segregating when the between-donor standard deviation exceeded 5%. A statistical classification framework was built for diagnosing cytomegalovirus status from the catalog of TCR beta chain sequences. A later analysis assigned V and J genes by comparing TCR nucleotide sequences with IMGT/GENE-DB human TR gene sequences. A later analysis assigned CDR3 sequences and most-parsimonious VDJ recombination scenarios with the TCRdist pipeline. In a later analysis, each TCR beta chain was defined by its CDR3 amino acid sequence together with its V-gene family, and reads lacking a unique V-gene family were excluded. To address suspected cross-contamination and a sequencing artifact, a later analysis removed a few hundred highly shared, low-generation-probability nucleotide sequences. In a later analysis, a clonal expansion index was calculated for each public chain from normalized within-repertoire ranks of inferred template counts. A later analysis computed generation probabilities with a VDJ recombination model fitted to out-of-frame rearrangements, and checked the results against IGoR. In a later analysis, TCR-TCR, TCR-HLA and TCR-CMV co-occurrence was scored with hypergeometric tests, and a repertoire-size bias correction was applied to TCR pairs. A later analysis estimated false discovery rates by permuting HLA or CMV assignments 20 times. In a later analysis, co-occurring TCRs were grouped using DBSCAN, with TCRdist sequence similarity added in when clustering inside HLA-allele-positive subsets. For co-occurrence clustering, repertoires with fewer than 30,000 or more than 120,000 public chains were excluded, along with 5 or 6 repertoires with anomalous nucleotide sharing. In TCRdb, the immuneACCESS table is reduced to in-frame sequences with V and J assigned. These tables do not hold every clone; where another copy was compared, an unresolved V gene accounts for under half, and the others remain unexplained. That table gives V, J and clone size, and the DNA gave D and trimming. This sample is represented by about 160,000 clones; 82% of them were singletons. The top ten constitute about 10% of the sample.

V sheds 6 bases and J sheds 1 base, leaving 9 bases between their ends. The CDR3 sequence holds 13 residues, the cysteine and phenylalanine included. Only CDR3 DNA remains: 39 bases, in frame from the first base. The germline V gene encodes CDR1 MNHEY and CDR2 SVGAGI. Broad study findings and their caveats: Correlated functional status among segregating V segments might reflect linkage disequilibrium, but an unknown experimental factor could not be ruled out. Most TCR sequences were observed very rarely across donors, whereas some public TCRs were present in many individuals. In an earlier analysis of approximately 590 of the donors, most TCR beta V segments appeared in productive rearrangements about 90% or about 30% of the time, broadly matching IMGT annotations. A later genetic analysis associated a missense DCLRE1C variant with V-gene and J-gene trimming of TCR beta chains, and an independent cohort replicated the association. According to a later analysis, parvovirus B19, influenza, CMV and Epstein-Barr virus appeared linked to several top co-occurrence clusters. A few of the identified cytomegalovirus-associated TCR beta chains were confirmed in vitro to be specific for cytomegalovirus antigens. Some IMGT-functional V segments, including TRBV6-2 and TRBV6-3, could not be told apart with the 87-base-pair reads, so those segments were excluded. In a later analysis, most CMV-associated TCR beta chains were found to appear HLA-restricted, with HLA associations seemingly driven largely by CMV exposure. Immune exposure information for the cohort was limited to CMV serostatus. In a later analysis, the rate of TCR association differed among HLA loci, with DRB1 alleles having the most associated TCRs and HLA-C alleles having the fewest. In a later analysis, some 18,000 TCR beta sequences were associated with specific HLA alleles at a false discovery rate of 0.05. A later genetic analysis reported fewer N-insertions in productive TCRs among donors in an Asian-associated ancestry cluster than the roughly 720-donor mean. In the study, around 150 TCR beta chains were listed as associated with cytomegalovirus. Presence/absence analyses assumed roughly uniform sequencing depth across donors, an assumption that may not hold. A cluster of highly shared sequence variants was judged likely to represent a technical artifact of the sequencing pipeline. Some 15 rarely observed V segments, including chromosome 9 orphons, were excluded from the earlier analysis of some 590 of the donors because counts were too low. The authors suggested that the approach could potentially be extended to other disease states and immunological phenotypes. HLA typing was unavailable for some donors at each locus, so association tests used only the typed subset. The cohort was sequenced for TCR beta chains only, and without alpha or paired-chain data the features that could be detected were limited. A later analysis found that HLA-associated TCR beta chains were more clonally expanded and had lower generation probabilities than equally common non-associated chains. A further reported finding was that TCR beta sequences accurately predicted the HLA-A and HLA-B alleles for most subjects in the first cohort. The classifier was reported to diagnose cytomegalovirus status with high specificity and sensitivity in both the original and validation cohorts. When HLA alleles, especially DR and DQ, strongly co-occurred, attributing TCR associations to individual alleles was difficult.

This clonotype originated in a middle-aged man in good health and CMV-seropositive. The specimen sequenced was PBMCs. The V and J genes are TRBV6-5 and TRBJ2-5; matching of 5 bases hints at TRBD2 as the D gene. The CDR3 reads CASSLLVQETQYF. The DNA sequence is as follows: TGTGCCAGCAGCCTACTAGTCCAAGAGACCCAGTACTTC.